Below, 4 T cell receptor beta chains from the same sample are listed, as sequenced in a study of cytomegalovirus exposure and HLA in healthy donors. Researchers ran the PCR with 60 Vbeta and 13 Jbeta primers. The data were produced by immunoSEQ multiplex PCR, yet TCRdb's version contains in-frame clones alone and is incomplete. This table holds some 150,000 clones, roughly 64% found once. The sample comprised PBMCs. These receptors were obtained from a woman aged 25 to 39 in good health and CMV-seropositive.

The chain employs TRBV5-4 and TRBJ2-1, with TRBD1 as a possible D gene (6 bases). Per the germline V gene, CDR1 is SGHNT and CDR2 is YYREEE (reference sequence). V lost 4 bases to trimming and J lost 5 bases, with 16 bases between them. The CDR3 runs 15 residues. The CDR3 reads CASSEGLGADNEQFF. The CDR3 nucleotides read TGTGCCAGCAGCGAAGGACTGGGGGCGGACAATGAGCAGTTCTTC.

The CDR3 region has the DNA TGCGCCAGCAGCTTCGGCGGCCTTTACTATGGCTACACCTTC. Encoded protein: CASSFGGLYYGYTF. This sequence joins TRBV5-1 and TRBJ1-2; no reliable D call. CDR1 and CDR2 (germline): SGHRS, YFSETQ. V gave up 2 bases and J gave up 3 bases, with 11 bases separating them. This CDR3 contains 14 residues. The full variable domain, its missing parts supplied by reference TRBV5-1 and TRBJ1-2, is KAGVTQTPRYLIKTRGQQVTLSCSPISGHRSVSWYQQTPGQGLQFLFEYFSETQRNKGNFPGRFSGRQFSNSRSEMNVSTLELGDSALYLCASSFGGLYYGYTFGSGTRLTVV.

This clone ranks as medium-sized (0.01 to 0.1%). The chain is built from TRBV7-9 and TRBJ2-5, with D tentatively TRBD1 (6 bases). CDR1 and CDR2 from the germline V gene are SEHNR and FQNEAQ (reference sequence). The CDR3 sequence is 13 residues long. The V end lost 5 bases, the J end lost 8 bases, and 15 bases lay between the germline ends. In nucleotides, the CDR3 is TGTGCCAGCAGCGGGGAACAGGGTCGTACCCAGTACTTC. Encoded protein: CASSGEQGRTQYF.

Only one count was recorded for this clone. The genes are TRBV6-5 and TRBJ1-3; D is unclear. V lost 3 bases, J lost 5 bases, and 8 bases lay in between. The length of the CDR3 is 13 residues. Germline V gives CDR1 MNHEY, CDR2 SVGAGI. CDR3 coding DNA: TGTGCCAGCAGTTATGGGCCCCGAAACACCATATATTTT. This encodes CASSYGPRNTIYF.